The next 8 T cell receptor beta chains were all read from a single sample in a study of T cell clonality in common variable immunodeficiency. Measured with immunoSEQ multiplex PCR; TCRdb has only the in-frame clones, and not every one. The sample was found to contain approximately 46,000 clones, and every one recurs. Sequencing used peripheral blood mononuclear cells. The receptors were gathered from a person between 18 and 75 years old in good health.

This clone was seen many times. The read falls 3 residues short of the CDR3 end, and the missing part is taken from the germline J gene. The genes are TRBV7-9 and TRBJ1-4; 7 bases agree with TRBD1. CDR1 and CDR2 from the germline V gene are SEHNR and FQNEAQ (reference sequence). V dropped 5 bases and J dropped 4; count of bases not matched to a gene: 4. CDR3 size: 14 residues. The CDR3 is CASSRDRFNEKLFF. The sequenced part of the CDR3 DNA is TGTGCCAGCAGCCGGGACAGATTTAATGAAAAA. Full variable domain (remainder filled in from reference TRBV7-9 and TRBJ1-4): DTGVSQNPRHKITKRGQNVTFRCDPISEHNRLYWYRQTLGQGPEFLTYFQNEAQLEKSRLLSDRFSAERPKGSFSTLEIQRTEQGDSAMYLCASSRDRFNEKLFFGSGTQLSVL.

This clone was seen repeatedly, ten times or more. Read sequence stops 3 residues before the CDR3 end, and the germline J gene provides the missing end. V is TRBV29-1 and J is TRBJ2-7; TRBD2 aligns across 10 bases. Germline CDR1 SQVTM, CDR2 ANQGSEA. V shed 4 bases, J shed 6 bases, and the junction held 6 bases outside the gene matches. This CDR3 is built from 13 residues. CDR3 DNA (partial): TGCAGCGTTGCAGCGGGGGGGCTCTCCGAG. It specifies CSVAAGGLSE. The whole CDR3 protein reads CSVAAGGLSEQYF.

This clone has a count of ten or more. The sequenced fragment ends 3 residues before the CDR3 boundary, so the rest is inferred from the germline J gene. The chain employs TRBV10-1 and TRBJ1-1; 7 bases agree with TRBD1. CDR3 length equals 12 residues. Germline values: CDR1 WNHNN, CDR2 SYGVQD (reference sequence). The CDR3 loop is CASSYRGEGAFF. Partial CDR3 DNA: TGCGCCAGCAGTTACAGGGGCGAGGGA.

On this clone: The sequenced fragment ends 3 residues before the CDR3 boundary, so the rest is inferred from the germline J gene. The chain is built from TRBV7-2 and TRBJ1-2, with D unresolved. This CDR3 comprises 15 residues. CDR1 SGHTA and CDR2 FQGNSA come from the germline V gene. The chain's CDR3 is CASSSQALSSYDYTF. The CDR3 DNA, read in part, is TGTGCCAGCAGCTCACAAGCGCTGAGCTCCTACGAC.

This clone appeared many times. The sequence runs out 3 residues before the end of the CDR3; the remainder is reconstructed from the germline J gene. This chain links TRBV20-1 with TRBJ1-4; 7 bases agree with TRBD1. The CDR3 runs to 13 residues. CDR1 is DFQATT, CDR2 SNEGSKA, per germline (reference sequence). V trimming: 5 bases; J trimming: 10 bases; junction bases outside the gene matches: 10. The DNA read from the CDR3 is TGCAGTGCTGAAAGACAGGGAAGAGGAAAA. Protein sequence: CSAERQGRGK. The whole CDR3 reads CSAERQGRGKLFF.

This clone was recorded at least ten times. Sequencing ends 3 residues short of the CDR3 end; the germline J gene provides the rest. The rearrangement links TRBV5-1 to TRBJ2-3; TRBD1 agrees at 10 bases. After removal of 3 bases from V and 4 bases from J, the junction contained 8 bases not matched to a gene. The CDR3 runs 16 residues. CDR1 and CDR2 (germline): SGHRS, YFSETQ. The CDR3 loop reads CASSSGTGAVADTQYF. The DNA read from the CDR3 is TGCGCCAGCAGCTCCGGGACAGGGGCCGTCGCAGATACG.

This clone was counted ten times or more. The read ends 3 residues before the CDR3 terminus; that terminus is restored from the germline J gene. This chain uses TRBV6-1 with TRBJ2-3; 7 positions match TRBD1. With 4 bases clipped from V and 2 bases from J, the junction kept 6 bases outside the gene matches. Germline-derived CDR1 and CDR2 are MNHNS and SASEGT. The CDR3 is 15 amino acids. The DNA read from the CDR3 is TGTGCCAGCAGTGGAGGGGACAGATCCACAGATACG. Encoded protein: CASSGGDRSTDT. The full CDR3 protein reads CASSGGDRSTDTQYF.

Ten or more counts support this clone. CDR3 in amino acids: CASSPGAGEKQPQHF. The CDR3 DNA, read in part, is TGCGCCAGCAGCCCAGGGGCAGGGGAAAAACAGCCC. The chain combines TRBV5-1 with TRBJ1-5; D perhaps matches TRBD1 (6 bases). The observed sequence ends 3 residues before the CDR3 terminus, with the missing tail filled in from the germline J gene. Per the germline V gene, CDR1 is SGHRS and CDR2 is YFSETQ. Trimming shortened V by 4 bases and J by 7 bases, and 18 bases separated the two germline ends. This CDR3 spans 15 amino acids.